Listed here are 22 T cell receptor beta chains from one sample, sequenced in a study of blood T cell repertoires in COVID-19. Sequenced by immunoSEQ multiplex PCR; TCRdb stores in-frame clones only, minus some. The sample lists 150,000 or so clones; about 80% were seen once. Specimen: peripheral blood. The receptors originated from a woman in her 70s with acute or convalescent COVID-19.

This clone appeared a single time. The chain carries TRBV5-1 and TRBJ1-2, with TRBD1 identical over 7 bases. Germline values: CDR1 SGHRS, CDR2 YFSETQ. V lost 4 bases and J lost 2; bases outside the gene matches: 2. The CDR3 totals 13 residues. The CDR3 nucleotides read TGCGCCAGCAGCCTGGACAGGAACTATGGCTACACCTTC. It translates to CASSLDRNYGYTF.

The chain recombines TRBV18 with TRBJ2-5; D unresolved. CDR1 is KGHSH and CDR2 is LQKENI in the germline V gene. V lost 1 base and J lost 4, with 10 bases in between. The CDR3 has 14 amino acids. This chain's CDR3 is CASSPLVTGETQYF. CDR3 nucleotide sequence: TGTGCCAGCTCACCACTTGTCACGGGAGAGACCCAGTACTTC.

This clone was counted a single time. The V call is TRBV20-1, the J call TRBJ1-1; D not certain. Germline CDR1 is DFQATT and CDR2 is SNEGSKA (reference sequence). The CDR3 has 10 amino acids. Trimming took off 3 bases at V and 5 bases at J, with 4 bases between the two ends. Here the CDR3 reads CSASYTEAFF. CDR3 nucleotide sequence: TGCAGTGCTAGTTATACTGAAGCTTTCTTT.

DNA of the CDR3: TGTGCCAGTCAATCCAGAGTGGGTGGAAGAGGGTCTGGGGCCAACGTCCTGACTTTC. This gives the protein CASQSRVGGRGSGANVLTF. V gene TRBV19 combines with J gene TRBJ2-6; TRBD2 is a possible D gene (5 bases). CDR1 is LNHDA, CDR2 SQIVND, per germline (reference sequence). The CDR3 has 19 amino acids. V lost 8 bases, J lost 1 base, and 24 bases lay in between.

The rearrangement links TRBV4-3 to TRBJ2-5; D unclear. V lost 3 bases and J 2 bases, leaving 13 bases between the germline ends. The CDR3 loop spans 15 amino acids. In germline, CDR1 is LGHNA, CDR2 YSLEER. The CDR3 loop is CASSHTRGRQETQYF. As DNA, the CDR3 is TGCGCCAGCAGCCATACGCGAGGCAGACAAGAGACCCAGTACTTC.

J is TRBJ2-3 and V is TRBV7-9; maybe TRBD2 (6 bases). CDR1 SEHNR and CDR2 FQNEAQ come from the germline V gene (reference sequence). The CDR3 sequence is 14 residues long. The V and J ends lost 2 bases and 6 bases respectively, with 12 bases between them. Written as DNA, the CDR3 is TGTGCCAGCAGCTTATGGGACTCCCGGGATACGCAGTATTTT. Residues: CASSLWDSRDTQYF.

The chain has TRBV25-1 and TRBJ2-2, with a tentative D call TRBD2 (5 bases). Looked up from germline, CDR1 is MGHDK and CDR2 is SYGVNS. The CDR3 consists of 14 residues. The germline V and J ends were trimmed by 8 bases and 2 bases, with 12 bases remaining between them. The CDR3, as DNA: TGTGCCAGCCGCGCCGGGGTAAACACCGGGGAGCTGTTTTTT. Its protein product is CASRAGVNTGELFF.

The genes are TRBV7-2 and TRBJ2-2, with TRBD1 as a possible D gene (5 bases). Trimming shortened V by 2 bases and J by 7 bases, and 11 bases separated the two germline ends. Germline assignment: CDR1 SGHTA and CDR2 FQGNSA. The CDR3 runs to 14 residues. CDR3 amino acids: CASSLTRRGGELFF. The DNA for the CDR3 is TGTGCCAGCAGCTTAACGCGTAGGGGCGGGGAGCTGTTTTTT.

The V and J genes are TRBV5-1 and TRBJ2-5; 10 bases fit TRBD2. In germline, CDR1 is SGHRS, CDR2 YFSETQ. The ends lost 0 bases at V and 5 bases at J; junction bases unmatched: 10. This CDR3 spans 17 amino acids. CDR3 nucleotides: TGCGCCAGCAGCTTGGCCTATTCCGGGACTAGCGATGAGACCCAGTACTTC. Its translation: CASSLAYSGTSDETQYF.

CDR3 bases: TGCGCCAGCAGCCATACAGGGGAGAGAACTGAAGCTTTCTTT. Translation: CASSHTGERTEAFF. This chain joins TRBV5-1 and TRBJ1-1, with 7 positions matching TRBD1. The V segment lost 4 bases and the J segment 5 bases; nucleotides outside the gene matches: 8. The germline gives CDR1 SGHRS, CDR2 YFSETQ. This CDR3 has 14 residues.

This chain links TRBV14 with TRBJ1-1; TRBD1 aligns across 7 bases. The germline CDR1 and CDR2 sequences are SGHDN and FVKESK. The CDR3 extends over 20 amino acids. J lost 3 bases, V lost 2 bases, and 21 bases had no gene match. DNA of the CDR3: TGTGCCAGCAGCCAAACCTGGGGTTCCGGACAGGCCCTCGGGTACACTGAAGCTTTCTTT. Protein sequence: CASSQTWGSGQALGYTEAFF.

The V and J genes are TRBV9 and TRBJ1-6; D unresolved. This CDR3 spans 13 amino acids. The V end was cut by 4 bases, the J end by 13 bases, with 15 bases between. The germline V gene encodes CDR1 SGDLS and CDR2 YYNGEE. Here the CDR3 reads CASSPSTSGPLHF. Here the CDR3 DNA reads TGTGCCAGCAGCCCCTCCACCTCGGGGCCCCTCCACTTT.

The chain has TRBV14 and TRBJ2-1; TRBD2 matches 13 bases. This CDR3 spans 17 amino acids. After removal of 4 bases from V and 5 bases from J, the junction contained 8 bases not matched to a gene. Germline CDR1 is SGHDN and CDR2 is FVKESK. The CDR3 nucleotides read TGTGCCAGCAGCCCCTGGACTAGCGGGGGACTGAACAATGAGCAGTTCTTC. Its translation: CASSPWTSGGLNNEQFF.

This chain connects TRBV19 to TRBJ1-2; D not certain. V was cut by 7 bases and J by 6 bases, with 21 bases left in between. The CDR3 runs to 15 residues. Per germline, CDR1 LNHDA and CDR2 SQIVND (reference sequence). The CDR3, as DNA: TGTGCCAGTAACTTTGGCGAGGAGGTGATAAATGGCTACACCTTC. It specifies CASNFGEEVINGYTF.

The chain recombines TRBV18 with TRBJ1-2, with TRBD1 matching 10 bases. Germline lookup yields CDR1 KGHSH and CDR2 LQKENI. CDR3 length: 16 amino acids. Germline trimming cut 2 bases from V and 4 bases from J; bases unmatched to any gene: 7. CDR3: CASSPGPGQGLYGYTF. DNA of the CDR3: TGTGCCAGCTCACCAGGACCGGGACAGGGGCTCTATGGCTACACCTTC.

V is TRBV19 and J is TRBJ2-5; perhaps TRBD1 as D (5 bases). CDR1 is LNHDA and CDR2 is SQIVND in the germline V gene (reference sequence). V lost 6 bases, J lost 3 bases, and 11 bases lay in between. There are 13 residues in the CDR3. CDR3 in amino acids: CASRKIGEETQYF. The CDR3 DNA follows: TGTGCCAGTAGGAAGATAGGGGAAGAGACCCAGTACTTC.

The chain links TRBV6-5 to TRBJ2-6, with D possibly TRBD2 on 5 matching bases. The CDR3 runs 14 residues. Germline V gene sequence: CDR1 MNHEY, CDR2 SVGAGI. V lost 5 bases and J 4 bases, leaving 9 bases between the germline ends. CDR3 loop: CASSPSGGANVLTF. The CDR3 region has the DNA TGTGCCAGCAGTCCATCGGGGGGGGCCAACGTCCTGACTTTC.

The CDR3 sequence is CASGLADIGVNNEQFF. The CDR3, as DNA: TGTGCTAGTGGTTTGGCAGATATCGGGGTAAACAATGAGCAGTTCTTC. V is TRBV12-5 and J is TRBJ2-1; a weak D match, TRBD2 (5 bases). The CDR3 has 16 amino acids. Germline lookup yields CDR1 LGHNT and CDR2 FRNRAP. Trimming removed 1 base at V and 5 bases at J, with 15 bases between.

CDR3: CASSSDRYGEKLFF. The CDR3 DNA reads TGTGCCAGCAGCTCCGACAGATATGGTGAAAAACTGTTTTTT. The genes are TRBV5-4 and TRBJ1-4, with D perhaps TRBD1 (5 bases). The V end was cut by 3 bases, the J end by 7 bases, with 13 bases between. The CDR3 is made up of 14 amino acids. CDR1 and CDR2 from the germline V gene are SGHNT and YYREEE (reference sequence).

The chain couples TRBV7-3 to TRBJ2-1; 7 bases align to TRBD1. Germline values: CDR1 SGHTA, CDR2 FQGTGA. This CDR3 has 14 amino acids. The trim removed 3 bases at V and 6 bases at J, leaving 5 bases unmatched. The CDR3 loop reads CASSFGQASNEQFF. The CDR3 region has the DNA TGTGCCAGCAGCTTCGGACAGGCCTCCAATGAGCAGTTCTTC.

The rearrangement joins TRBV12-3 or TRBV12-4 to TRBJ2-3; no clear D. V shed 6 bases and J shed 4 bases, with 5 bases lying between them. The CDR3 totals 11 residues. Here the CDR3 reads CASSRPDTQYF. CDR3 coding DNA: TGTGCCAGCAGCCGTCCAGATACGCAGTATTTT.

The chain combines TRBV19 with TRBJ1-1; tentative D call: TRBD1 (6 bases). The CDR3 spans 14 residues. The V and J ends lost 7 bases and 0 bases respectively, with 12 bases between them. The germline V gene has CDR1 LNHDA and CDR2 SQIVND (reference sequence). The CDR3 here is CASNTGTMNTEAFF. CDR3 DNA sequence: TGTGCCAGTAATACAGGGACCATGAACACTGAAGCTTTCTTT.